One and the same sample provided the 19 T cell receptor beta chains below, sequenced in a study of early T cells in non-severe SARS-CoV-2 infection. From the 5' RACE reads, TCRdb called clonotypes with MiXCR, one entry per CDR3 protein. Of more than 50,000 distinct CDR3 sequences listed, around 10% were seen once; the top ten hold approximately 2.5%. This specimen was whole blood, taken at baseline. These receptors were collected from an adult who was a healthcare worker with PCR-confirmed SARS-CoV-2 infection or an uninfected control (not recorded which).

This clonotype came up many times. The chain links TRBV11-2 to TRBJ2-7, with 7 bases lining up with TRBD2. Per the germline V gene, CDR1 is SGHAT and CDR2 is FQNNGV. The CDR3 loop spans 13 amino acids. Trimming removed 8 bases from V and 7 bases from J; junction bases left unmatched: 11. The CDR3 DNA reads TGTGCCAGCTCAAAAGCGGGGTTGAGGGAGCAGTACTTC. Translated: CASSKAGLREQYF.

The chain joins TRBV7-2 to TRBJ2-5; D is possibly TRBD2 (5 bases). Germline loops: CDR1 SGHTA, CDR2 FQGNSA. V gave up 4 bases and J gave up 4 bases, with 16 bases separating them. CDR3 length equals 15 residues. The CDR3: CASSSGLVEGETQYF. CDR3 sequence (DNA): TGTGCCAGCAGCTCAGGACTCGTAGAGGGAGAGACCCAGTACTTC. Complete variable domain (other parts from reference TRBV7-2 and TRBJ2-5): GAGVSQSPSNKVTEKGKDVELRCDPISGHTALYWYRQSLGQGLEFLIYFQGNSAPDKSGLPSDRFSAERTGGSVSTLTIQRTQQEDSAVYLCASSSGLVEGETQYFGPGTRLLVL.

CDR3 protein: CASSLALGQSNQPQHF. The CDR3, as DNA: TGTGCCAGCAGCTTAGCGCTCGGACAGAGCAATCAGCCCCAGCATTTT. The chain employs TRBV7-2 and TRBJ1-5; D may be TRBD1 (6 bases). The CDR3 is 16 amino acids. The germline gives CDR1 SGHTA, CDR2 FQGNSA. Trimming cost V 0 bases and J 1 base, with 10 bases left between them.

J is TRBJ2-6 and V is TRBV10-3; D not resolved. The V gene lost 3 bases and the J gene lost 0 bases, with 6 bases spanning the gap. Per the germline V gene, CDR1 is ENHRY and CDR2 is SYGVKD. The CDR3 consists of 15 residues. CDR3 DNA: TGTGCCATCAGTGATCCCTTCTCTGGGGCCAACGTCCTGACTTTC. This codes for CAISDPFSGANVLTF.

This chain links TRBV7-6 with TRBJ2-1; 7 nucleotides line up with TRBD2. Trimming cost V 5 bases and J 3 bases; bases outside gene matches: 7. Germline V gene lookup returns CDR1 SGHVS and CDR2 FNYEAQ. The CDR3 covers 15 residues. This CDR3 is CASSPPGGRYNEQFF. Here the CDR3 DNA reads TGTGCCAGCAGCCCGCCGGGGGGTCGCTACAATGAGCAGTTCTTC.

This clonotype was counted between two and nine times. The chain links TRBV18 to TRBJ2-1; no definite D call. Per the germline V gene, CDR1 is KGHSH and CDR2 is LQKENI. Deletions cut 1 base from V and 4 bases from J, with 8 bases between. The CDR3 is 14 residues long. The CDR3 loop reads CASSPRLNYNEQFF. CDR3 DNA: TGTGCCAGCTCACCACGATTGAATTACAATGAGCAGTTCTTC. Drawing the rest from reference TRBV18 and TRBJ2-1, the complete variable domain is NAGVMQNPRHLVRRRGQEARLRCSPMKGHSHVYWYRQLPEEGLKFMVYLQKENIIDESGMPKERFSAEFPKEGPSILRIQQVVRGDSAAYFCASSPRLNYNEQFFGPGTRLTVL.

This clonotype was found a few times. This chain uses TRBV7-9 with TRBJ2-2, with 7 bases identical to TRBD1. CDR1 is SEHNR, CDR2 FQNEAQ, per germline (reference sequence). The CDR3 runs to 12 residues. With V trimmed by 5 bases and J by 7 bases, 1 base remained unmatched. The CDR3 sequence: CASSRQGGELFF. DNA for the CDR3: TGTGCCAGCAGCAGACAGGGCGGGGAGCTGTTTTTT.

This clonotype has just a few counts. The rearrangement links TRBV14 to TRBJ2-5; D is possibly TRBD1 or TRBD2 (6 bases each). Germline assignment: CDR1 SGHDN and CDR2 FVKESK. This CDR3 comprises 15 residues. V gave up 4 bases and J gave up 5 bases, with 17 bases separating them. Here the CDR3 reads CASSPYWGAVETQYF. In DNA form, the CDR3 reads TGTGCCAGCAGCCCCTACTGGGGGGCAGTGGAGACCCAGTACTTC. The variable domain in full, completed from reference TRBV14 and TRBJ2-5, reads EAGVTQFPSHSVIEKGQTVTLRCDPISGHDNLYWYRRVMGKEIKFLLHFVKESKQDESGMPNNRFLAERTGGTYSTLKVQPAELEDSGVYFCASSPYWGAVETQYFGPGTRLLVL.

The chain recombines TRBV11-2 with TRBJ2-6; D is possibly TRBD1 or TRBD2 (5 bases each). The CDR3 loop spans 14 amino acids. Deletions cut 8 bases from V and 2 bases from J, with 10 bases between. Germline assignment: CDR1 SGHAT and CDR2 FQNNGV. The CDR3 DNA sequence: TGTGCCAGCGCTGGGGGTACTGGGGCCAACGTCCTGACTTTC. Its translation: CASAGGTGANVLTF.

The chain links TRBV12-3 or TRBV12-4 to TRBJ1-1, with 7 bases that match TRBD1. The CDR3 contains 16 residues. The J segment lost 11 bases and the V segment lost 6 bases, leaving 21 bases of the junction unmatched. The CDR3 region is CASSSRYNGDSFGAFF. CDR3 coding DNA: TGTGCCAGCAGCTCCCGGTATAACGGGGACAGCTTCGGGGCTTTCTTT.

CDR3 sequence: CASSTMGTSGRASETQYF. CDR3 bases: TGTGCCAGTAGTACCATGGGGACTAGCGGGAGGGCCTCAGAGACCCAGTACTTC. The V call is TRBV19, the J call TRBJ2-5, with TRBD2 matching over 16 bases. Germline V gene lookup returns CDR1 LNHDA and CDR2 SQIVND (reference sequence). The trim removed 4 bases at V and 4 bases at J, leaving 9 bases unmatched. The CDR3 totals 18 residues.

This clonotype appeared a few times. This chain joins TRBV18 and TRBJ2-3; no clear D gene. V shed 2 bases and J shed 7 bases, with 7 bases lying between them. This CDR3 spans 12 amino acids. Germline V CDR1 and CDR2: KGHSH, LQKENI. CDR3 sequence (DNA): TGTGCCAGCTCACCATCGCCAAATACGCAGTATTTT. As protein: CASSPSPNTQYF.

V gene TRBV27 combines with J gene TRBJ2-3, with 7 nucleotides matching TRBD2. The J segment lost 2 bases and the V segment lost 4 bases, leaving 6 bases of the junction unmatched. Germline V gene data show CDR1 as MNHEY and CDR2 as SMNVEV (reference sequence). The CDR3 runs 15 residues. CDR3 region: CASSSAGADTDTQYF. In DNA form, the CDR3 reads TGTGCCAGCAGTTCGGCGGGAGCAGACACAGATACGCAGTATTTT.

The V and J genes are TRBV11-2 and TRBJ2-3; D possibly corresponds to TRBD2 (6 bases). The CDR3 covers 16 residues. The V gene's germline CDR1 is SGHAT and CDR2 FQNNGV. V dropped 2 bases and J dropped 2 bases, with 14 bases sitting between them. For the CDR3, the DNA is TGTGCCAGCAGCTTAAAACTACTAGCTCCCACAGATACGCAGTATTTT. As protein: CASSLKLLAPTDTQYF.

The V gene is TRBV11-3, the J gene TRBJ1-1, with D perhaps matching TRBD1 (6 bases). Between the trimmed V and J ends, which lost 4 bases and 5 bases, there was a span of 11 bases. In germline, CDR1 is SGHNT, CDR2 YENEEA. The CDR3 has 13 amino acids. Here the CDR3 DNA reads TGTGCCAGCAGCTCGGCAGGGGTTACTGAAGCTTTCTTT. Encoded protein: CASSSAGVTEAFF.

This clonotype was observed a handful of times. The V gene is TRBV7-9, the J gene TRBJ2-7; TRBD2 matches 11 bases. The V and J ends lost 1 base and 2 bases, in that order; junction bases with no gene match: 4. This CDR3 is built from 16 residues. In germline, CDR1 is SEHNR, CDR2 FQNEAQ (reference sequence). The CDR3 DNA is TGTGCCAGCAGCTTAGTAGGACTAGCGGGCACCTACGAGCAGTACTTC. Its translation: CASSLVGLAGTYEQYF.

V gene TRBV6-2 or TRBV6-3 combines with J gene TRBJ1-2; D not certain. The CDR3 is 14 amino acids. In germline, CDR1 is MNHEY, CDR2 SVGEGT. Trimming took off 4 bases at V and 2 bases at J, with 11 bases between the two ends. The CDR3 loop reads CASSSVQSNYGYTF. CDR3 nucleotide sequence: TGTGCCAGCAGTTCCGTACAGAGCAACTATGGCTACACCTTC.

This clonotype was seen more than once but under ten times. V is TRBV6-2 or TRBV6-3 and J is TRBJ2-7, with TRBD1 matching 8 bases. Germline CDR1 MNHEY, CDR2 SVGEGT. The CDR3 totals 15 residues. V gave up 5 bases and J gave up 3 bases; unmatched junction bases: 9. CDR3 protein: CASSTWTGKGYEQYF. DNA of the CDR3: TGTGCCAGCAGTACCTGGACAGGGAAAGGCTACGAGCAGTACTTC.

The rearrangement joins TRBV7-3 to TRBJ2-7; 7 bases map to TRBD2. The CDR3 has 15 residues. V shed 5 bases and J 3 bases; nucleotides not matched to a gene: 10. The germline gives CDR1 SGHTA, CDR2 FQGTGA. The CDR3: CASSTQAGTNYEQYF. CDR3 coding DNA: TGTGCCAGCAGCACCCAGGCCGGGACTAACTACGAGCAGTACTTC.